This T cell receptor (beta chain) stems from a study of blood T cell repertoires in COVID-19. Study-wide background: The cDNA or gDNA used as material had been derived from T cells, B-cell-depleted T cells, or PBMCs.

Trimming removed 6 bases from V and 7 bases from J, with 9 bases in between. Germline-derived CDR1 and CDR2 are SEHNR and FQNEAQ (reference sequence). There are 11 residues in the CDR3. As processed by the authors: Scientists estimated how many nucleated cells there were by amplifying reference gene primers. Only in-frame clones appear in the TCRdb table, and some are missing; sequencing was by immunoSEQ multiplex PCR. V and J calls plus clone size are reproduced from that table; the DNA served to infer D and trimming. This table holds 180,000 or so clones, about 87% found once. This sequence originates from a man in his forties with active or convalescent COVID-19. The chain joins TRBV7-9 to TRBJ1-2, with no clear D. The material sequenced was peripheral blood. CDR3 bases: TGTGCCAGCAGTCTGAACAGTGGCTACACCTTC. It is translated as CASSLNSGYTF.